A single sample is the source of the 20 T cell receptor beta chains below, sequenced in a study of T-cell reconstitution after alpha-beta-depleted transplantation in children. TCRbeta library construction was performed incorporating unique molecular identifiers. TCRdb ran MiXCR on the PCR reads and lists one entry per CDR3 protein. The profile shows 500,000 to 650,000 distinct CDR3 sequences, around 13% of them singletons. The sequences come from PBMCs, mostly from graft donor cells, collected 360 days after TCRalphabeta/CD19-depleted stem cell transplant. These receptors were obtained from a male patient younger than 18 who had a stem cell transplant for acute myeloid leukemia, so the T cells may come from the graft donor.

This clonotype has at least ten counts. The chain is built from TRBV29-1 and TRBJ2-3; 8 bases agree with TRBD2. In germline, CDR1 is SQVTM, CDR2 ANQGSEA. The CDR3 is 14 amino acids. The trim removed 4 bases at V and 3 bases at J, leaving 6 bases unmatched. In DNA form, the CDR3 reads TGCAGCGTTGGGGTGACTAGCGTAACAGATACGCAGTATTTT. Its translation: CSVGVTSVTDTQYF.

The sample holds many counts of this clonotype. The chain recombines TRBV5-1 with TRBJ2-1; D gene unclear. The V gene's germline CDR1 is SGHRS and CDR2 YFSETQ. The V and J ends lost 3 bases and 9 bases respectively, with 22 bases between them. CDR3 length: 16 amino acids. The CDR3 protein is CASSSHALASMGEQFF. The CDR3 DNA follows: TGCGCCAGCAGCTCCCATGCCCTGGCTAGTATGGGTGAGCAGTTCTTC.

The CDR3 DNA is TGTGCCAGCTCACCGGAGGTTCGCTCTGGAAACACCATATATTTT. As protein: CASSPEVRSGNTIYF. This chain joins TRBV18 and TRBJ1-3; D not resolved. Germline V lookup: CDR1 KGHSH, CDR2 LQKENI. The CDR3 loop spans 15 amino acids. Trimming took 3 bases from V and 0 from J, leaving 9 bases between them.

This clonotype was recorded a few times. The chain links TRBV20-1 to TRBJ1-1; no reliable D call. With 4 bases removed from V and 3 bases from J, the gap between germline ends came to 12 bases. CDR1 is DFQATT and CDR2 is SNEGSKA in the germline V gene (reference sequence). The CDR3 runs to 13 residues. CDR3 in DNA: TGCAGTGCTAACGAGCCGAGATACACTGAAGCTTTCTTT. Its translation: CSANEPRYTEAFF.

This clonotype was seen a few times. This sequence joins TRBV7-3 and TRBJ2-1, with D unresolved. Germline-derived CDR1 and CDR2 are SGHTA and FQGTGA. The CDR3 consists of 14 residues. V gave up 1 base and J gave up 8 bases, with 12 bases separating them. CDR3 in amino acids: CASSLSRLHDEQFF. In DNA, the CDR3 is TGTGCCAGCAGCTTAAGTCGGCTTCACGATGAGCAGTTCTTC.

The V gene is TRBV6-1, the J gene TRBJ2-3; 8 nucleotides agree with TRBD1. Losses at the gene ends were 6 bases for V and 5 bases for J; bases not matched to a gene: 10. This CDR3 is built from 15 residues. The germline V gene has CDR1 MNHNS and CDR2 SASEGT. CDR3 coding DNA: TGTGCCAGCAGGAGCCCTGGGACAGGCAAAGATACGCAGTATTTT. Amino acid sequence: CASRSPGTGKDTQYF.

This clonotype was seen ten or more times. Here the CDR3 reads CASSFGSLIPNEQFF. CDR3 nucleotide sequence: TGTGCCAGCAGCTTTGGCTCCCTAATCCCCAATGAGCAGTTCTTC. The chain combines TRBV7-3 with TRBJ2-1; D is unresolved. Trimming pared 3 bases from V and 6 bases from J, leaving 15 bases between. The CDR3 runs 15 residues. Germline V gives CDR1 SGHTA, CDR2 FQGTGA. The full variable domain, its missing parts supplied by reference TRBV7-3 and TRBJ2-1, is GAGVSQTPSNKVTEKGKYVELRCDPISGHTALYWYRQSLGQGPEFLIYFQGTGAADDSGLPNDRFFAVRPEGSVSTLKIQRTERGDSAVYLCASSFGSLIPNEQFFGPGTRLTVL.

A few counts support this clonotype. The DNA of the CDR3 is TGTGCCAGCAGTTTAGAGAGGCAGAGGATGGGCTACACCTTC. Translating it yields CASSLERQRMGYTF. V gene TRBV28 combines with J gene TRBJ1-2; D ambiguous. Trimming pared 2 bases from V and 8 bases from J, leaving 15 bases between. The germline CDR1 and CDR2 sequences are MDHEN and SYDVKM. This CDR3 is 14 amino acids long.

The rearrangement links TRBV19 to TRBJ2-2; 7 nucleotides line up with TRBD1. The length of the CDR3 is 15 residues. CDR1 and CDR2 (germline): LNHDA, SQIVND (reference sequence). V trimming: 5 bases; J trimming: 2 bases; junction bases outside the gene matches: 5. The CDR3 is CASSVRGSNTGELFF. The CDR3 nucleotides read TGTGCCAGTAGTGTCAGGGGGTCTAACACCGGGGAGCTGTTTTTT.

This clonotype was observed a few times. The rearrangement joins TRBV19 to TRBJ2-7; D is unresolved. V shed 3 bases and J shed 6 bases, with 9 bases lying between them. Germline loops: CDR1 LNHDA, CDR2 SQIVND (reference sequence). The CDR3 sequence is 12 residues long. The CDR3 DNA reads TGTGCCAGTAGTATGGTCTGGGGCGAGCAGTACTTC. As protein: CASSMVWGEQYF.

This clonotype was recorded at least ten times. The chain couples TRBV19 to TRBJ2-7; D gene unclear. Looked up from germline, CDR1 is LNHDA and CDR2 is SQIVND (reference sequence). This CDR3 is built from 15 residues. V gave up 2 bases and J gave up 2 bases, with 13 bases separating them. CDR3 sequence reads: CASSISVGSTYEQYF. In DNA, the CDR3 is TGTGCCAGTAGTATATCGGTCGGAAGCACCTACGAGCAGTACTTC.

The V call is TRBV4-3, the J call TRBJ2-1; unclear D gene. Trimming left V 1 base short and J 9 bases short, with 7 bases between. CDR3 size: 12 residues. In germline, CDR1 is LGHNA, CDR2 YSLEER. CDR3 loop: CASSQVYSEQFF. As DNA, the CDR3 is TGCGCCAGCAGCCAAGTATATAGTGAGCAGTTCTTC.

The rearrangement joins TRBV29-1 to TRBJ1-3, with D possibly matching TRBD1 (6 bases). Per the germline V gene, CDR1 is SQVTM and CDR2 is ANQGSEA. This CDR3 has 13 residues. V was trimmed by 6 bases and J by 0 bases, leaving 9 bases between them. The CDR3 DNA reads TGCAGCGTACAGGGTTACTCTGGAAACACCATATATTTT. This codes for CSVQGYSGNTIYF.

The chain uses TRBV29-1 and TRBJ1-5; D may be TRBD1 (6 bases). Germline V gene sequence: CDR1 SQVTM, CDR2 ANQGSEA. The CDR3 sequence is 13 residues long. Trimming removed 7 bases from V and 4 bases from J, with 14 bases in between. In DNA, the CDR3 is TGCAGCGCCAGTGTTGGACAGAATCAGCCCCAGCATTTT. Its protein is CSASVGQNQPQHF.

This clonotype has only a few counts. The chain is built from TRBV7-3 and TRBJ2-2, with TRBD2 matching 11 bases. J lost 7 bases, V lost 5 bases, and 9 bases had no gene match. The CDR3 extends over 16 amino acids. Germline assignment: CDR1 SGHTA and CDR2 FQGTGA. Here the CDR3 DNA reads TGTGCCAGCAGCAACGGGATGACTAGCGGGATCGGGGAGCTGTTTTTT. As protein: CASSNGMTSGIGELFF.

V usage is TRBV2 and J usage is TRBJ2-1; 10 nucleotides match TRBD1. CDR3 size: 14 residues. After removal of 4 bases from V and 7 bases from J, the junction contained 4 bases not matched to a gene. The V gene's germline CDR1 is SNHLY and CDR2 FYNNEI. This chain's CDR3 is CASSGTGGRNEQFF. CDR3 sequence (DNA): TGTGCCAGCAGTGGGACAGGGGGTAGGAATGAGCAGTTCTTC.

This clonotype showed up just a few times. This chain joins TRBV14 and TRBJ2-2; D gene unclear. V lost 5 bases and J 0 bases, leaving 7 bases between the germline ends. Germline V lookup: CDR1 SGHDN, CDR2 FVKESK. The CDR3 extends over 14 amino acids. CDR3 sequence (DNA): TGTGCCAGCAGCAGAGTGGCGAACACCGGGGAGCTGTTTTTT. Its translation is CASSRVANTGELFF.

This clonotype was found a few times. The chain's CDR3 is CASSLAGLAASSYNEQFF. For the CDR3, the DNA is TGTGCCAGCAGCTTAGCGGGTCTAGCGGCGAGCTCCTACAATGAGCAGTTCTTC. The chain has TRBV7-2 and TRBJ2-1; TRBD2 agrees at 7 bases. The CDR3 is 18 amino acids. Trimming took 0 bases from V and 0 from J; bases not matched to a gene: 8. CDR1 and CDR2 from the germline V gene are SGHTA and FQGNSA.

This clonotype has only a few counts. This chain joins TRBV29-1 and TRBJ2-1; TRBD2 is a possible D gene (5 bases). The CDR3 has 13 amino acids. Trimming took off 8 bases at V and 1 base at J, with 12 bases between the two ends. Germline V gene data show CDR1 as SQVTM and CDR2 as ANQGSEA. The CDR3 loop reads CSLRGSSYNEQFF. In DNA, the CDR3 is TGCAGCCTTCGGGGTTCGTCCTACAATGAGCAGTTCTTC.

A few counts support this clonotype. The chain employs TRBV6-2 or TRBV6-3 and TRBJ2-6; D not certain. Trimming took off 7 bases at V and 2 bases at J, with 9 bases between the two ends. This CDR3 comprises 14 residues. Per the germline V gene, CDR1 is MNHEY and CDR2 is SVGEGT. DNA of the CDR3: TGTGCCAGCATCCCCCGAGCTGGGGCCAACGTCCTGACTTTC. Translation: CASIPRAGANVLTF.